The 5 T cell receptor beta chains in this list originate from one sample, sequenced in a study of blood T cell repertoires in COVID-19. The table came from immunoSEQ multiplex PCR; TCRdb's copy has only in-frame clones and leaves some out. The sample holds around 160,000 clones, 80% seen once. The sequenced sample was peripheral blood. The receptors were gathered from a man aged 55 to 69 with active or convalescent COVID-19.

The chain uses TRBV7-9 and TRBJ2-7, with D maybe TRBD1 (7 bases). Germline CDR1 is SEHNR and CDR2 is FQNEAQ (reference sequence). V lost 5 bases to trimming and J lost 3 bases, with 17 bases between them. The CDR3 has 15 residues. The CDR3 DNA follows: TGTGCCAGCAGCCGAAACGGGGGACAGTTCTACGAGCAGTACTTC. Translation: CASSRNGGQFYEQYF.

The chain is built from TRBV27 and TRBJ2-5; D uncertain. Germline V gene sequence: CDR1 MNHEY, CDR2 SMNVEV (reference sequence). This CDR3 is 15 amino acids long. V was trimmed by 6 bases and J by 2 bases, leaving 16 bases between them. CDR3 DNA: TGTGCCAGCAGCCCCTCCTGGAGTTTACAAGAGACCCAGTACTTC. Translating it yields CASSPSWSLQETQYF.

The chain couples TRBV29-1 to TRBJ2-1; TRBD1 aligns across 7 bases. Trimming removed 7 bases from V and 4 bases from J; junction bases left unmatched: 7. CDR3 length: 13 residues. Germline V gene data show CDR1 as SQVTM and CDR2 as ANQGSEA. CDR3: CSARQGGYNEQFF. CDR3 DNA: TGCAGCGCACGACAGGGTGGATACAATGAGCAGTTCTTC.

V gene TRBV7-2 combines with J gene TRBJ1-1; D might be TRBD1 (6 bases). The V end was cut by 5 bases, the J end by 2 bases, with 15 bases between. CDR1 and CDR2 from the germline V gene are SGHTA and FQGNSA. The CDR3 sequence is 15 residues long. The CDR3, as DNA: TGTGCCAGCAGCGTAAGGACAGAGTTTAACACTGAAGCTTTCTTT. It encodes CASSVRTEFNTEAFF.

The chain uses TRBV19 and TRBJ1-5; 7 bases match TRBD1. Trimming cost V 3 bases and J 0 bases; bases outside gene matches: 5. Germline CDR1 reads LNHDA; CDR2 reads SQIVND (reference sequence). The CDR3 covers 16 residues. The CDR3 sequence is CASSMDGTVSNQPQHF. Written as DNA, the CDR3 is TGTGCCAGTAGTATGGATGGGACAGTTAGCAATCAGCCCCAGCATTTT.